Many counts were recorded for the clone carrying this TCR beta chain. Its antigen remains unidentified. Both iRepertoire HTBI primers and Arm-PCR of CDR3 regions were used to build the TCR beta libraries. TCRdb itself ran the multiplex PCR reads through MiXCR, one entry per CDR3 protein. The sample lists 200,000 to 250,000 distinct CDR3 sequences; roughly a fifth were seen once. The CDR3 has 15 residues. Trimming at V came to 4 bases and at J to 6 bases, leaving 7 bases not matched to a gene. Germline-derived CDR1 and CDR2 are MNHEY and SVGEGT. The source of the sample is a study of regulatory T cells in long-lasting Graves disease. Overall study results and limits: Persistent cases favored TRBV28, TRBJ1-2 and TRBJ2-5.

Time point of the sample: newly diagnosed GD, antithyroid drugs for less than 3 months. The TCR library was made from RNA extracted from PBMCs. EDTA tubes received around 9 milliliters of drawn peripheral blood. The same data also contributed to another study, on T cells in Graves' hyperthyroidism and ophthalmopathy.

Sequenced here: peripheral blood mononuclear cells (PBMCs), sampled at new diagnosis, from a patient treated with antithyroid drugs. This rearrangement joins TRBV6-2 or TRBV6-3 to TRBJ2-2; 8 bases fit TRBD1. This receptor was obtained from a woman aged 25 to 39 with Graves disease. CDR3 sequence reads: CASSSHVTGAGELFF. CDR3 sequence (DNA): TGTGCCAGCAGTTCCCACGTGACAGGGGCCGGGGAGCTGTTTTTT.